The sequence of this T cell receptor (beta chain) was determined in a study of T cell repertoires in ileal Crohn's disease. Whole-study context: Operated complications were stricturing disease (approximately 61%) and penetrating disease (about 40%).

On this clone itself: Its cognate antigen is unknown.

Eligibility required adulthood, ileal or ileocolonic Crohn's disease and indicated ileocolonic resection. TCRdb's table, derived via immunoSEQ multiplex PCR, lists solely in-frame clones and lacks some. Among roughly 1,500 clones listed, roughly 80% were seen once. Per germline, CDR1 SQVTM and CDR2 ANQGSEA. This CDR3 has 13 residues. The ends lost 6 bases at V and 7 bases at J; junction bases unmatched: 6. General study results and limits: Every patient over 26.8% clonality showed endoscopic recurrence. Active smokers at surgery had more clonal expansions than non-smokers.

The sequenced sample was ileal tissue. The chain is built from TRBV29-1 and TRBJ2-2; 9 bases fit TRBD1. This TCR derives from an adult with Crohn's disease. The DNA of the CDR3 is TGCAGCGTGATAAAGACAGGGGGCGGGGAGCTGTTTTTT. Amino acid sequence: CSVIKTGGGELFF.